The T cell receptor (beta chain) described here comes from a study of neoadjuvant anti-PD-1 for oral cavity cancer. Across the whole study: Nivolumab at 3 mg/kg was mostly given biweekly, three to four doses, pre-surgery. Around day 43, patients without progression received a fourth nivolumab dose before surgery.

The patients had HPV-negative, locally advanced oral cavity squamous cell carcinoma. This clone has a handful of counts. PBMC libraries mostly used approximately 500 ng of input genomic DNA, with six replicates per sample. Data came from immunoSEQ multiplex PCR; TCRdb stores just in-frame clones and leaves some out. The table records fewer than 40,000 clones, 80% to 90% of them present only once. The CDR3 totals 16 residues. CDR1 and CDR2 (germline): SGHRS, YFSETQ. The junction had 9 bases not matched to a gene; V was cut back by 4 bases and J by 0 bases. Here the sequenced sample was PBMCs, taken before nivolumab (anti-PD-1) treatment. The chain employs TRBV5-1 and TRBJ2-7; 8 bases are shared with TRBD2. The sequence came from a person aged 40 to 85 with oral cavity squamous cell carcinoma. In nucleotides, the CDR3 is TGCGCCAGCAGCCCTCGCGGGGGGCCGAGCTCCTACGAGCAGTACTTC. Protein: CASSPRGGPSSYEQYF.